This is a list of T cell receptor beta chains from one sample in a study of shared clonotypes between healthy human individuals. Libraries were prepared by immunoSEQ multiplex PCR; TCRdb keeps only in-frame clonotypes and omits some of them. The sample has 2 million or so clones; 85% to 95% are singletons. The source material was naive CD4+ T cells sorted from blood. The source is a man between 18 and 35 years old in good health. The CDR3 runs from the conserved cysteine through the conserved F or W. D genes are given only for firm matches. A clone size is listed for some rows: how often the clone was seen (once, few, many), or a class if it is expanded.

d_gene	v_gene	abundance	j_gene	CDR3nt	CDR3aa
TRBD2	TRBV5-1	.	TRBJ2-4	TGCGCCAGCAGTTTTTCGTCGAGTGAACTAGCGGGAGCTTTCATTCAGTACTTC	CASSFSSSELAGAFIQYF
TRBD1	TRBV28	.	TRBJ1-5	TGTGCCAGCATTTGGACAGGGGGATCTCAGCCCCAGCATTTT	CASIWTGGSQPQHF
.	TRBV11-3	.	TRBJ2-2	TGTGCCAGCAGCTTAGAACAGACCGGGGAGCTGTTTTTT	CASSLEQTGELFF
TRBD2	TRBV10-1	.	TRBJ2-3	TGCGCCAGCACCAATCCCGGGACTACCCTACCCGTGCAGTATTTT	CASTNPGTTLPVQYF
.	TRBV9	.	TRBJ2-1	TGTGCCAGCAGCCCCCGGACATCATACAATGAGCAGTTCTTC	CASSPRTSYNEQFF
TRBD1	TRBV6-6	.	TRBJ2-7	TGTGCCAGCAGTTACAACGTAGGACAGGGATACGAGCAGTACTTC	CASSYNVGQGYEQYF
.	TRBV29-1	.	TRBJ2-7	TGCAGCGTTGAGAGGGGACCCGGGGGGCAGTACTTC	CSVERGPGGQYF
TRBD1	TRBV6-6	.	TRBJ1-3	TGTGCCAGCATCCATTCCGGGACAGGGGAGTGGAACACCATATATTTT	CASIHSGTGEWNTIYF
TRBD2	TRBV4-1	.	TRBJ2-7	TGCGCCAGCAGCCAAGATCCCCAACTAGCGGGGCGAGGAAGTCCCTACGAGCAGTACTTC	CASSQDPQLAGRGSPYEQYF
TRBD2	TRBV5-1	.	TRBJ2-1	TGCGCCAGCAGCTTGAATGCTCTAGCGGGAGGAGGAGATGGGCAGTTCTTC	CASSLNALAGGGDGQFF
TRBD1	TRBV6-1	.	TRBJ2-7	TGTGCCAGCATTGTGGACAGGGGGCTAGGCGAGCAGTACTTC	CASIVDRGLGEQYF
.	TRBV6-6	.	TRBJ1-1	TGTGCCAGCAGTTACCCAGGGGAGGCTGAAGCTTTCTTT	CASSYPGEAEAFF
.	TRBV6-5	.	TRBJ2-3	TGTGCCAGCGGACCGACACGCAGCACAGATACGCAGTATTTT	CASGPTRSTDTQYF
TRBD2	TRBV2	.	TRBJ2-7	TGTGCCAGCAGTGAGTTACTAGCGGGGGGGCACGAGCAGTACTTC	CASSELLAGGHEQYF
.	TRBV5-1	.	TRBJ1-2	TGCGCCAGCAGCTTGGCCGGACAGTTAACTAGTAGTGGCTACACCTTC	CASSLAGQLTSSGYTF
TRBD2	TRBV19	.	TRBJ2-7	TGTGCCAGTAGTATTGGCAGCGGGGGCAGTTACGAGCAGTACTTC	CASSIGSGGSYEQYF
TRBD2	TRBV5-8	.	TRBJ2-3	TGTGCCAGCAGCTCCTCGACTAGCGGAAGCACAGATACGCAGTATTTT	CASSSSTSGSTDTQYF
.	TRBV30	once	TRBJ2-2	TGTGCCTGGAGTGTGGCAGGGGATAACGGGGAGCTGTTTTTT	CAWSVAGDNGELFF
.	TRBV25-1	.	TRBJ1-3	TGTGCCAGCAGTGAATCGCGAACGAGGATCGGAAACACCATATATTTT	CASSESRTRIGNTIYF
TRBD1	TRBV29-1	.	TRBJ1-1	TGCAGCGGGGACAGGGGGGGAACTGAAGCTTTCTTT	CSGDRGGTEAFF
TRBD2	TRBV27	.	TRBJ2-7	TGTGCCAGCAGCCTTAGCGGGCGACTACACTACGAGCAGTACTTC	CASSLSGRLHYEQYF
.	TRBV12-5	.	TRBJ2-1	TGTGCTAGTGGTCCCCCCTCCTACAATGAGCAGTTCTTC	CASGPPSYNEQFF
.	TRBV19	.	TRBJ1-2	TGTGCCAGTAGTCGGGGTTTCCACTATGGCTACACCTTC	CASSRGFHYGYTF
TRBD1	TRBV28	.	TRBJ1-2	TGTGCCAGCAGCCTAACGGGACAGGGGTATGGCTACACCTTC	CASSLTGQGYGYTF